The 28 T cell receptor beta chains reported below all come from one sample, sequenced in a study of T cells in Graves' hyperthyroidism and ophthalmopathy. RNA transcripts served as the template for amplifying TCR beta CDR3 regions. The study used the HTBI primer set for a first-round RT-PCR of the TCR CDR3. TCRdb passed the multiplex PCR reads through MiXCR, listing each CDR3 protein once. The table includes hundreds of thousands of distinct CDR3 sequences, less than 25% detected once. The sample comprised blood. The receptors come from a man between 25 and 39 years old with Graves' ophthalmopathy.

V gene TRBV20-1 combines with J gene TRBJ2-7; D unclear. The CDR3 has 15 residues. V was cut by 1 base and J by 0 bases, with 13 bases left in between. Germline lookup yields CDR1 DFQATT and CDR2 SNEGSKA (reference sequence). The DNA for the CDR3 is TGCAGTGCTAGAGGAGGTCCTAAGAGCTCCTACGAGCAGTACTTC. This sequence encodes CSARGGPKSSYEQYF.

The CDR3 sequence is CAIATKGAGETQYF. The CDR3 DNA follows: TGTGCCATTGCAACTAAGGGGGCTGGGGAGACCCAGTACTTC. The chain has TRBV10-3 and TRBJ2-5; 7 bases fit TRBD1. The CDR3 is made up of 14 amino acids. Looked up from germline, CDR1 is ENHRY and CDR2 is SYGVKD. V dropped 9 bases and J dropped 5; count of bases not matched to a gene: 12.

In this sample, this clonotype turned up many times. The chain has TRBV5-1 and TRBJ1-1; a possible D gene is TRBD1 (5 bases). V was trimmed by 2 bases and J by 6 bases, leaving 14 bases between them. CDR1 SGHRS and CDR2 YFSETQ come from the germline V gene. This CDR3 has 14 residues. The CDR3 region is CASSFGTDDAEAFF. CDR3 DNA sequence: TGCGCCAGCAGCTTTGGGACCGATGACGCTGAAGCTTTCTTT.

As for this clonotype: A much larger clonotype is one base distant, so this may be a read error. DNA of the CDR3: TGTGCCAGCAGAGCAGGGGGGGGTGGGACTGAAGCTTCCTTT. Its translation is CASRAGGGGTEASF. The V and J genes are TRBV3-1 and TRBJ1-1, with 7 bases aligning to TRBD1. Germline CDR1 LGHDT, CDR2 YNNKEL (reference sequence). The CDR3 is made up of 14 amino acids.

This clonotype was observed at least ten times. The chain has TRBV6-1 and TRBJ2-1, with 8 bases fitting TRBD1. The CDR3 is 13 amino acids. Germline assignment: CDR1 MNHNS and CDR2 SASEGT. V trimming: 6 bases; J trimming: 6 bases; junction bases outside the gene matches: 4. CDR3 bases: TGTGCCAGCAGCGACAGGGGTCCCAATGAGCAGTTCTTC. Translated: CASSDRGPNEQFF.

A few counts support this clonotype. The V gene is TRBV28, the J gene TRBJ2-7; 13 bases agree with TRBD2. The CDR3 covers 17 residues. Germline V lookup: CDR1 MDHEN, CDR2 SYDVKM. The V and J ends lost 0 bases and 2 bases, in that order; junction bases with no gene match: 4. CDR3 in amino acids: CASSLWTSGRPTYEQYF. CDR3 coding DNA: TGTGCCAGCAGTTTATGGACTAGCGGGAGGCCCACCTACGAGCAGTACTTC.

This clonotype was detected only a few times. This rearrangement joins TRBV20-1 to TRBJ1-1; D is uncertain. The CDR3 length is 13 residues. V was cut by 0 bases and J by 3 bases, with 8 bases left in between. Germline-derived CDR1 and CDR2 are DFQATT and SNEGSKA (reference sequence). The CDR3 nucleotides read TGCAGTGCTAGAGACGGTTCCGACACTGAAGCTTTCTTT. Encoded protein: CSARDGSDTEAFF.

The V call is TRBV24-1, the J call TRBJ2-5, with 8 bases aligning to TRBD2. CDR1 KGHDR and CDR2 SFDVKD come from the germline V gene. The CDR3 extends over 17 amino acids. Trimming removed 4 bases from V and 5 bases from J; junction bases left unmatched: 14. CDR3 protein: CATSDSGRDKAWETQYF. CDR3 DNA: TGTGCCACCAGTGACTCCGGGAGGGACAAAGCTTGGGAGACCCAGTACTTC.

This clonotype was observed a handful of times. V is TRBV27 and J is TRBJ2-3; D unclear. Trimming pared 3 bases from V and 5 bases from J, leaving 12 bases between. This CDR3 spans 14 amino acids. The V gene's germline CDR1 is MNHEY and CDR2 SMNVEV (reference sequence). The CDR3 DNA sequence: TGTGCCAGCAGTTTTTACGGGTCTGGAGATACGCAGTATTTT. Amino acids: CASSFYGSGDTQYF.

This clonotype was detected ten times or more. This rearrangement joins TRBV30 to TRBJ1-1; D uncertain. Germline CDR1 is GTSNPN and CDR2 is SVGIG (reference sequence). V lost 1 base and J 10 bases, leaving 16 bases between the germline ends. The length of the CDR3 is 13 residues. The CDR3 sequence: CAWSAPVREVAFF. CDR3 DNA sequence: TGTGCCTGGAGTGCCCCAGTTCGGGAAGTAGCTTTCTTT.

Regarding this clonotype: Since a much larger clone is just one base distant, this may be a read error. The J gene is TRBJ2-1, the V gene TRBV20-1, with TRBD2 matching over 11 bases. The DNA end lines up better with TRBJ2-7; the J call may be wrong. Germline CDR1 and CDR2: DFQATT and SNEGSKA (reference sequence). The CDR3 totals 16 residues. CDR3: CSASTLLAGDYNEQYF. The CDR3 nucleotides are TGCAGTGCTTCTACCTTACTAGCGGGAGACTACAATGAGCAGTACTTC.

This clonotype was seen more than once but under ten times. The chain employs TRBV10-3 and TRBJ2-3, with TRBD2 identical over 16 bases. CDR1 and CDR2 (germline): ENHRY, SYGVKD. The CDR3 loop spans 16 amino acids. V was pared by 6 bases and J by 2 bases, with 2 bases of the junction left unmatched. In DNA form, the CDR3 reads TGTGCCATCAGCGGGACTAGCGGGAGGGCCACAGATACGCAGTATTTT. Its translation: CAISGTSGRATDTQYF.

This chain joins TRBV27 and TRBJ2-7; possible D gene TRBD2, 5 bases. The germline gives CDR1 MNHEY, CDR2 SMNVEV (reference sequence). The CDR3 is 14 amino acids. The DNA of the CDR3 is TGTGCTACCCAGGTGGTCGGAGGTTCATTCGAGCAGTACTTC. Protein: CATQVVGGSFEQYF.

This clonotype has only a few counts. This chain links TRBV7-9 with TRBJ2-7; the D gene is possibly TRBD2 (6 bases). Germline values: CDR1 SEHNR, CDR2 FQNEAQ (reference sequence). V dropped 5 bases and J dropped 4 bases, with 12 bases sitting between them. The CDR3 contains 13 residues. The CDR3 spells CASSRELAYEQYF. For the CDR3, the DNA is TGTGCCAGCAGCCGCGAACTAGCTTACGAGCAGTACTTC. The full variable domain, its missing parts supplied by reference TRBV7-9 and TRBJ2-7, is DTGVSQNPRHKITKRGQNVTFRCDPISEHNRLYWYRQTLGQGPEFLTYFQNEAQLEKSRLLSDRFSAERPKGSFSTLEIQRTEQGDSAMYLCASSRELAYEQYFGPGTRLTVT.

V gene TRBV6-1 combines with J gene TRBJ2-7; 7 nucleotides line up with TRBD1. Trimming at V came to 8 bases and at J to 2 bases, leaving 9 bases not matched to a gene. The V gene's germline CDR1 is MNHNS and CDR2 SASEGT. The CDR3 covers 14 residues. The CDR3 loop reads CASQGQQPTYEQYF. The CDR3 nucleotides are TGTGCCAGCCAGGGACAGCAACCGACCTACGAGCAGTACTTC.

This clonotype was seen only a few times. This chain joins TRBV19 and TRBJ2-1; 11 bases fit TRBD2. CDR1 and CDR2 from the germline V gene are LNHDA and SQIVND (reference sequence). This CDR3 is built from 14 residues. V was clipped by 6 bases and J by 5 bases; unmatched bases: 3. The CDR3: CASSGLAGHNEQFF. CDR3 coding DNA: TGTGCCAGTAGCGGACTAGCGGGCCACAATGAGCAGTTCTTC.

Many counts were recorded for this clonotype. The CDR3, as DNA: TGTGCCAGCAGCTTACTCACAGGAGGACTCACAGATACGCAGTATTTT. This encodes CASSLLTGGLTDTQYF. The gene calls are TRBV7-2 and TRBJ2-3; D possibly uses TRBD1 or TRBD2 (5 bases each). Germline CDR1 SGHTA, CDR2 FQGNSA. Trimming stripped 2 bases from V and 2 bases from J, with 14 bases between. The CDR3 sequence is 16 residues long.

The rearrangement links TRBV12-3 or TRBV12-4 to TRBJ2-3; TRBD2 agrees at 11 bases. V lost 6 bases, J lost 2 bases, and 7 bases stayed unmatched. The CDR3 length is 16 residues. The CDR3 sequence: CASSAVAGGPTDTQYF. The CDR3 DNA reads as TGTGCCAGCAGCGCCGTAGCGGGAGGGCCCACAGATACGCAGTATTTT.

The chain employs TRBV15 and TRBJ2-1; TRBD2 agrees at 8 bases. The CDR3 length is 15 residues. Germline loops: CDR1 LNHNV, CDR2 YYDKDF (reference sequence). The V and J ends lost 1 base and 4 bases, in that order; junction bases with no gene match: 3. The CDR3: CATSRGAGGYNEQFF. CDR3 sequence (DNA): TGTGCCACCAGCAGAGGGGCGGGAGGTTACAATGAGCAGTTCTTC.

This chain joins TRBV5-5 and TRBJ1-4, with TRBD1 matching over 8 bases. Germline V gene lookup returns CDR1 SGHKS and CDR2 YYEKEE (reference sequence). With V trimmed by 0 bases and J by 5 bases, 3 bases remained unmatched. This CDR3 has 15 residues. CDR3 coding DNA: TGTGCCAGCAGCTTGGGACAGGGGCGAAATGAAAAACTGTTTTTT. This gives the protein CASSLGQGRNEKLFF.

The chain employs TRBV19 and TRBJ2-1; 14 bases match TRBD2. Germline CDR1 LNHDA, CDR2 SQIVND (reference sequence). The CDR3 loop spans 15 amino acids. V lost 8 bases, J lost 9 bases, and 9 bases stayed unmatched. The CDR3 bases are TGTGCCAGTCAGACCGGGACTAGCGGGAGTGGTGAGCAGTTCTTC. Translating gives CASQTGTSGSGEQFF. Supplemented by reference TRBV19 and TRBJ2-1, the full variable domain reads DGGITQSPKYLFRKEGQNVTLSCEQNLNHDAMYWYRQDPGQGLRLIYYSQIVNDFQKGDIAEGYSVSREKKESFPLTVTSAQKNPTAFYLCASQTGTSGSGEQFFGPGTRLTVL.

This clonotype was found a few times. The V call is TRBV10-3, the J call TRBJ2-2; no definite D call. From germline, CDR1 is ENHRY and CDR2 SYGVKD. The CDR3 extends over 14 amino acids. V was cut by 0 bases and J by 2 bases, with 4 bases left in between. The CDR3 loop reads CAISESTNTGELFF. CDR3 sequence (DNA): TGTGCCATCAGTGAGTCAACCAACACCGGGGAGCTGTTTTTT.

There are many counts of this clonotype. V is TRBV20-1 and J is TRBJ1-5, with D unclear. V lost 3 bases and J 5 bases, leaving 11 bases between the germline ends. Germline V CDR1 and CDR2: DFQATT, SNEGSKA (reference sequence). This CDR3 is built from 13 residues. CDR3 sequence: CSASGVRYQPQHF. The CDR3 DNA reads as TGCAGTGCTAGTGGGGTCAGGTATCAGCCCCAGCATTTT.

This clonotype was recorded once. The genes are TRBV7-9 and TRBJ2-7; 10 positions agree with TRBD1. The CDR3 spans 15 residues. Trimming cost V 4 bases and J 5 bases; bases outside gene matches: 8. Germline V gives CDR1 SEHNR, CDR2 FQNEAQ (reference sequence). In DNA, the CDR3 is TGTGCCAGCAGCTCTGGACAGGGGGAATGGGACGAGCAGTACTTC. It specifies CASSSGQGEWDEQYF. The full variable domain, rest sourced from reference TRBV7-9 and TRBJ2-7, is DTGVSQNPRHKITKRGQNVTFRCDPISEHNRLYWYRQTLGQGPEFLTYFQNEAQLEKSRLLSDRFSAERPKGSFSTLEIQRTEQGDSAMYLCASSSGQGEWDEQYFGPGTRLTVT.

This clonotype was seen a few times. This rearrangement joins TRBV2 to TRBJ2-1; weak D call: TRBD1 (5 bases). The CDR3 has 15 residues. The V end lost 1 base, the J end lost 3 bases, and 10 bases lay between the germline ends. The V gene's germline CDR1 is SNHLY and CDR2 FYNNEI. The CDR3 spells CASSEETQGYNEQFF. The CDR3 DNA is TGTGCCAGCAGTGAAGAGACCCAGGGCTACAATGAGCAGTTCTTC. Filled out from reference TRBV2 and TRBJ2-1, the complete variable domain reads EPEVTQTPSHQVTQMGQEVILRCVPISNHLYFYWYRQILGQKVEFLVSFYNNEISEKSEIFDDQFSVERPDGSNFTLKIRSTKLEDSAMYFCASSEETQGYNEQFFGPGTRLTVL.

This clonotype was counted only a few times. CDR3 nucleotides: TGTGCCAGCAGCGCGTCACAGGGATATAATTCACCCCTCCACTTT. Its protein product is CASSASQGYNSPLHF. This sequence joins TRBV9 and TRBJ1-6; TRBD1 is a possible D gene (6 bases). With 3 bases removed from V and 4 bases from J, the gap between germline ends came to 11 bases. The CDR3 is made up of 15 amino acids. CDR1 and CDR2 (germline): SGDLS, YYNGEE.

This clonotype was recorded a few times. The rearrangement joins TRBV4-1 to TRBJ1-1; D ambiguous. The CDR3 contains 15 residues. Germline V lookup: CDR1 MGHRA, CDR2 YSYEKL. Deletions cut 1 base from V and 3 bases from J, with 12 bases between. CDR3 amino acids: CASSQGPRYYTEAFF. DNA of the CDR3: TGCGCCAGCAGCCAAGGACCCCGATATTACACTGAAGCTTTCTTT.

The chain has TRBV27 and TRBJ2-1, with TRBD1 matching over 7 bases. CDR3 length: 13 residues. Germline loops: CDR1 MNHEY, CDR2 SMNVEV (reference sequence). Unmatched junction bases numbered 6, after V lost 4 bases and J lost 9 bases. The CDR3 loop is CASSWDRGFEQFF. The CDR3 DNA reads TGTGCCAGCAGTTGGGACAGAGGTTTTGAGCAGTTCTTC.